This TCR beta chain was captured in a study of T-cell reconstitution after alpha-beta-depleted transplantation in children. Unique molecular identifiers were incorporated during preparation of the TCRbeta library. TCRdb used MiXCR to reprocess the PCR reads, holding one entry per CDR3 protein. The sample has about 610,000 distinct CDR3 sequences; about 10% are singletons. Trimming left V 5 bases short and J 10 bases short, with 21 bases between. The CDR3 runs to 14 residues. Germline CDR1 DFQATT, CDR2 SNEGSKA (reference sequence). This clonotype was counted between two and nine times. The sample in question was PBMCs from the stem cell graft donor, obtained from the stem cell graft. This receptor was obtained from a human donor who donated a stem cell graft to a child with acute myeloid leukemia. The chain employs TRBV20-1 and TRBJ2-1; D not certain. The CDR3 nucleotides read TGCAGTGCTCCCGAGGTCCTGGGGTTGGGCGAGCAGTTCTTC. Its translation is CSAPEVLGLGEQFF.